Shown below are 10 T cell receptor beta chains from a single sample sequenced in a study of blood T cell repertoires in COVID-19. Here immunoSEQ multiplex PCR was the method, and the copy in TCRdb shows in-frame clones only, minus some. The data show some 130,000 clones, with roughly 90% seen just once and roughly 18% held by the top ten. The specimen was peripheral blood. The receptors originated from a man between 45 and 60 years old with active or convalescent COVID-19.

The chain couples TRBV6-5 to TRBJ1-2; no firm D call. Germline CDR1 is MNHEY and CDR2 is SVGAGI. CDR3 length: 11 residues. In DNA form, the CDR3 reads TGTGCGGAGGGCACGACCGGTGGCTACACCTTC. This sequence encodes CAEGTTGGYTF.

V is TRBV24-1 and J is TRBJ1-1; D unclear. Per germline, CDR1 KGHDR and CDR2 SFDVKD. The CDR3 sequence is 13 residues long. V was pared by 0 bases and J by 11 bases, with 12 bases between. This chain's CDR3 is CATSDLGSTRAFF. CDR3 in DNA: TGTGCCACCAGTGATTTGGGCAGCACGAGGGCTTTCTTT.

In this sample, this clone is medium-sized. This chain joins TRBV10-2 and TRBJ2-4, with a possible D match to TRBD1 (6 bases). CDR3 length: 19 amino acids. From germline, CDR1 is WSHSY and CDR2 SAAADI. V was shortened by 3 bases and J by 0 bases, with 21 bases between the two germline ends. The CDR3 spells CASSDAGTNLRVAKNIQYF. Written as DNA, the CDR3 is TGCGCCAGCAGTGATGCCGGGACAAACCTAAGGGTAGCCAAAAACATTCAGTACTTC.

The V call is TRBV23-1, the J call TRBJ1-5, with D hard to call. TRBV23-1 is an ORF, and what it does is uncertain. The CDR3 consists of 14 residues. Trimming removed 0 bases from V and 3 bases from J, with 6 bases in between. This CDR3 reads CASSQSAHNQPQHF. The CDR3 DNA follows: TGCGCCAGCAGTCAATCGGCCCACAATCAGCCCCAGCATTTT.

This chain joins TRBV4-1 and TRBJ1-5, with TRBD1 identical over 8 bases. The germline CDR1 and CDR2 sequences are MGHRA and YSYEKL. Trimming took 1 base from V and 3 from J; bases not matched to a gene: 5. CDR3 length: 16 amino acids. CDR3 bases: TGCGCCAGCAGCCAAGGACGGGACAGGTACAATCAGCCCCAGCATTTT. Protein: CASSQGRDRYNQPQHF.

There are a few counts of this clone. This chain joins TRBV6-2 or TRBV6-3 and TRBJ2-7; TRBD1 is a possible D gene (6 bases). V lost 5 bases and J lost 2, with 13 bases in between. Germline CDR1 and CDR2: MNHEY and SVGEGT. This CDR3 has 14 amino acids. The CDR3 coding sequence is TGTGCCAGCAGTGTCAGACAGGCCACCTACGAGCAGTACTTC. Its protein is CASSVRQATYEQYF.

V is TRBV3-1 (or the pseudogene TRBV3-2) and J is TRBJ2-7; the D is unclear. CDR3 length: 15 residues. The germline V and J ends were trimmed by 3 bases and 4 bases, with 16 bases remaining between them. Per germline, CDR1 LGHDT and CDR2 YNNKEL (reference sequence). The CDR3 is CASSHAQNPIYEQYF. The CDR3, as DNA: TGTGCCAGCAGCCACGCTCAGAACCCAATTTACGAGCAGTACTTC.

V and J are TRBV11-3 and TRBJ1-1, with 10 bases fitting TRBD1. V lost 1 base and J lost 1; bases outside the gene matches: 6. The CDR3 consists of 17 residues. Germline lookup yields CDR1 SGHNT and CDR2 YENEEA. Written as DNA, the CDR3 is TGTGCCAGCAGCTTAGGACAGGGGGCTTTTGGGAACACTGAAGCTTTCTTT. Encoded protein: CASSLGQGAFGNTEAFF.

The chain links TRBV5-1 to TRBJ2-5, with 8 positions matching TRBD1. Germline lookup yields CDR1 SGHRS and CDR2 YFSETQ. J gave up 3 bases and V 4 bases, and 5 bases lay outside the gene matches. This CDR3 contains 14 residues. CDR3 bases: TGCGCCAGCAGCGCCCGGACAGGGAAAGAGACCCAGTACTTC. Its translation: CASSARTGKETQYF.

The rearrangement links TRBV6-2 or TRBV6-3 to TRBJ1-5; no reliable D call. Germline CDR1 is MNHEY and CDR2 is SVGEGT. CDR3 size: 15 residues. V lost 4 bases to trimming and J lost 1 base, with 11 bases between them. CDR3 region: CASSLEGKSNQPQHF. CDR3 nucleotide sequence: TGTGCCAGCAGTTTGGAGGGTAAGAGCAATCAGCCCCAGCATTTT.